Listed below are T cell receptor beta chains from one sample, sequenced in a study of cytomegalovirus exposure and HLA in healthy donors. The repertoire was sequenced with immunoSEQ multiplex PCR; TCRdb's copy has only in-frame clones and lacks some. The sample consists of about 140,000 clones, more than 75% of them appearing once. Specimen: PBMCs. Receptor source: a man aged 25 to 45 in good health and CMV-seronegative. Each CDR3 is given with its conserved first and last residue. The D gene is left open where the match is weak. Where a row states a size, it is once, few, many or the class of an expanded clone; other rows omit it.

-	TRBV29-1	TRBD1	TRBJ1-2	CSVEVPTGRNGYTF	TGCAGCGTTGAAGTCCCGACAGGGCGCAATGGCTACACCTTC
-	TRBV7-8	-	TRBJ2-7	CASSLTGNEQYF	TGTGCCAGCAGCTTAACCGGGAACGAGCAGTACTTC
-	TRBV5-1	-	TRBJ2-5	CASSPRQGSNQETQYF	TGCGCCAGCAGCCCCCGGCAGGGATCGAACCAAGAGACCCAGTACTTC
-	TRBV30	-	TRBJ1-5	CAWSLTENQPQHF	TGTGCCTGGAGCCTGACAGAAAATCAGCCCCAGCATTTT
-	TRBV27	-	TRBJ2-2	CASSLLVAPWPTGELFF	TGTGCCAGCAGTTTACTTGTGGCTCCCTGGCCCACCGGGGAGCTGTTTTTT
-	TRBV6-5	-	TRBJ2-7	CASSPGSYYEQYF	TGTGCCAGCAGTCCGGGGTCCTACTACGAGCAGTACTTC
-	TRBV30	TRBD1	TRBJ2-7	CAWRGQGSYEQYF	TGTGCCTGGAGGGGACAGGGCTCCTACGAGCAGTACTTC
-	TRBV9	TRBD2	TRBJ2-7	CASSVGSGGYEQYF	TGTGCCAGCAGCGTAGGGAGCGGGGGCTACGAGCAGTACTTC
-	TRBV7-9	-	TRBJ2-3	CASRRNGGDTQYF	TGTGCCAGCAGGCGCAACGGCGGAGATACGCAGTATTTT
-	TRBV11-2	-	TRBJ2-7	CASSSGGGYSYEQYF	TGTGCCAGCAGCTCAGGGGGAGGCTACTCCTACGAGCAGTACTTC
-	TRBV4-1	TRBD2	TRBJ2-2	CASSQITSGANTGELFF	TGCGCCAGCAGCCAAATCACTAGCGGAGCTAACACCGGGGAGCTGTTTTTT
-	TRBV7-2	TRBD2	TRBJ2-7	CASSPLRGDEQYF	TGTGCCAGCAGCCCTCTGCGGGGGGACGAGCAGTACTTC
-	TRBV7-9	-	TRBJ2-2	CASSVLSSSPKNTGELFF	TGTGCCAGCAGCGTATTGTCTAGCTCACCTAAGAACACCGGGGAGCTGTTTTTT
once	TRBV10-2	-	TRBJ2-3	CASSEQWRNTQYF	TGCGCCAGCAGTGAGCAGTGGAGAAATACGCAGTATTTT
-	TRBV15	-	TRBJ1-2	CATSRDRVAHYGYTF	TGTGCCACCAGCAGAGATCGGGTAGCCCACTATGGCTACACCTTC
-	TRBV15	-	TRBJ1-5	CATSRGPTGSPQHF	TGTGCCACCAGCAGAGGGCCGACAGGTTCGCCCCAGCATTTT
-	TRBV28	-	TRBJ2-1	CASIPHLHNEQFF	TGTGCCAGCATTCCCCACCTACACAATGAGCAGTTCTTC
-	TRBV4-2	TRBD2	TRBJ2-7	CASSQDSSGRFSYEQYF	TGTGCCAGCAGCCAAGATTCCAGCGGGAGGTTCTCCTACGAGCAGTACTTC
-	TRBV7-9	-	TRBJ1-1	CASSSSRDLNTEAFF	TGTGCCAGCAGTTCCTCTCGGGACTTGAACACTGAAGCTTTCTTT
-	TRBV30	-	TRBJ2-1	CAWSVSGWVQFF	TGTGCCTGGAGTGTATCGGGTTGGGTCCAGTTCTTC
-	TRBV18	-	TRBJ2-1	CASSPETTWGNEQFF	TGTGCCAGCTCACCAGAGACTACTTGGGGCAATGAGCAGTTCTTC
-	TRBV7-9	TRBD1	TRBJ2-5	CASSLAGTGSQETQYF	TGTGCCAGCAGCTTAGCCGGGACAGGGAGTCAAGAGACCCAGTACTTC
-	TRBV6-5	-	TRBJ1-2	CASTPSRAHGYTF	TGTGCCAGCACCCCCTCCAGGGCCCATGGCTACACCTTC
-	TRBV14	-	TRBJ2-2	CASSQGTNTGELFF	TGTGCCAGCAGCCAAGGTACTAACACCGGGGAGCTGTTTTTT
-	TRBV5-3	TRBD1	TRBJ1-1	CARSLRGQGICWNTEAFF	TGTGCCAGAAGCCTCCGCGGACAGGGTATTTGTTGGAACACTGAAGCTTTCTTT
-	TRBV2	-	TRBJ2-1	CASSLAVRQFF	TGTGCCAGCAGTTTAGCCGTACGGCAGTTCTTC
once	TRBV5-1	TRBD1	TRBJ2-7	CASSWDTGGSYEQYF	TGCGCCAGCAGCTGGGATACAGGGGGATCCTACGAGCAGTACTTC
-	TRBV9	-	TRBJ1-2	CASSVATEYGYTF	TGTGCCAGCAGCGTAGCGACAGAGTATGGCTACACCTTC
-	TRBV5-1	TRBD1	TRBJ1-1	CASSSPDRPNTEAFF	TGCGCCAGCAGCTCCCCGGACAGGCCGAACACTGAAGCTTTCTTT
few	TRBV4-3	-	TRBJ1-5	CASSLSHYQPQHF	TGCGCCAGCAGCCTGAGCCACTATCAGCCCCAGCATTTT
-	TRBV4-1	TRBD2	TRBJ2-5	CASSQDPAGGGQETQYF	TGCGCCAGCAGCCAAGATCCCGCGGGAGGGGGTCAAGAGACCCAGTACTTC
-	TRBV5-7	TRBD2	TRBJ2-7	CASSASGTSLEQYF	TGTGCCAGCAGCGCTTCCGGGACTAGTCTCGAGCAGTACTTC
-	TRBV15	-	TRBJ1-5	CATSRVGGGNQPQHF	TGTGCCACCAGCAGAGTGGGGGGGGGCAATCAGCCCCAGCATTTT
-	TRBV7-2	TRBD1	TRBJ1-1	CASSLERQGATNTEAFF	TGTGCCAGCAGCTTAGAACGGCAGGGGGCGACGAACACTGAAGCTTTCTTT
-	TRBV28	-	TRBJ1-5	CASSLYVGNQPQHF	TGTGCCAGCAGTTTATACGTCGGGAATCAGCCCCAGCATTTT
-	TRBV28	TRBD1	TRBJ1-1	CASRGQGKEAFF	TGTGCCAGCAGAGGACAGGGAAAGGAAGCTTTCTTT
-	TRBV27	TRBD2	TRBJ2-7	CASSLSTSGIHEQYF	TGTGCCAGCAGTTTATCGACTAGCGGGATCCACGAGCAGTACTTC
-	TRBV7-2	-	TRBJ2-5	CATQPGGGRETQYF	TGTGCCACTCAACCAGGGGGAGGTCGGGAGACCCAGTACTTC
-	TRBV7-2	TRBD1	TRBJ1-2	CASSSTGGLGYTF	TGTGCCAGCAGCTCTACAGGGGGCCTGGGCTACACCTTC
-	TRBV11-3	TRBD2	TRBJ2-3	CASSLKGLASSGDTQYF	TGTGCCAGCAGCTTAAAGGGACTAGCGAGTTCCGGGGATACGCAGTATTTT
-	TRBV28	-	TRBJ2-5	CASSSPRDSNGETQYF	TGTGCCAGCAGTTCCCCCCGGGACTCCAATGGAGAGACCCAGTACTTC
-	TRBV7-8	-	TRBJ2-1	CASSPNGRDNSYNEQFF	TGTGCCAGCAGCCCCAATGGACGGGACAACTCCTACAATGAGCAGTTCTTC
-	TRBV4-3	-	TRBJ1-5	CASSQEKRQPQHF	TGCGCCAGCAGCCAAGAAAAGAGACAGCCCCAGCATTTT
-	TRBV5-6	-	TRBJ2-1	CASSSLDSLRNEQFF	TGTGCCAGCAGCTCTCTGGACAGCCTCCGCAATGAGCAGTTCTTC
-	TRBV5-1	TRBD2	TRBJ2-1	CASSATSGRYEQFF	TGCGCCAGCAGCGCGACTAGCGGGAGATATGAGCAGTTCTTC
few	TRBV10-3	-	TRBJ1-2	CAISTGTRSYYGYTF	TGTGCCATCAGTACCGGGACTCGAAGTTACTATGGCTACACCTTC
-	TRBV5-4	TRBD2	TRBJ2-2	CASSPGTSGSTGELFF	TGTGCCAGCAGCCCTGGGACTAGCGGGAGCACCGGGGAGCTGTTTTTT
once	TRBV28	-	TRBJ2-7	CASSLLGGGNYEQYF	TGTGCCAGCAGCCTTTTAGGGGGAGGGAATTACGAGCAGTACTTC
-	TRBV28	TRBD2	TRBJ2-7	CASRTQLARLDEQYF	TGTGCCAGCAGAACCCAACTAGCGCGACTTGACGAGCAGTACTTC
-	TRBV11-3	TRBD2	TRBJ2-1	CASSLVSGTSGGDEQFF	TGTGCCAGCAGCTTGGTATCCGGGACTAGCGGGGGCGATGAGCAGTTCTTC
-	TRBV9	TRBD2	TRBJ2-1	CASGRAIEISYNEQFF	TGTGCCAGCGGGAGGGCTATTGAGATTTCCTACAATGAGCAGTTCTTC